The clone carrying this TCR beta chain has more than one count but fewer than ten. Profiled with immunoSEQ multiplex PCR; TCRdb holds only in-frame clones, not every one. This sample has roughly 35,000 clones; roughly 80% occur once, and the top ten carry around 1.8%. This sample was included in a study of OX40 agonist ivuxolimab in advanced cancers. The ends lost 3 bases at V and 2 bases at J; junction bases unmatched: 0. The CDR3 has 14 residues. Germline lookup yields CDR1 SGDLS and CDR2 YYNGEE. The receptor's source is an adult with an advanced solid tumor such as melanoma, head and neck, liver or kidney cancer. The chain has TRBV9 and TRBJ1-5, with 9 bases aligning to TRBD1. This material consisted of CD4+ or CD8+ T cells sorted from blood, taken in a trial of the OX40 agonist ivuxolimab. The CDR3 DNA sequence: TGTGCCAGCAGCGGGACAGGGGGCAATCAGCCCCAGCATTTT. Translated: CASSGTGGNQPQHF.